This T cell receptor beta chain comes out of a study of cytomegalovirus exposure and HLA in healthy donors. Study outcomes and limitations: Later work found that TCR association rates differed between HLA loci; DRB1 had the most and HLA-C the fewest. A later analysis reportedly found that, within productive TCRs, an Asian-associated ancestry cluster had fewer N-insertions than the mean observed across the approximately 700 donors. A previous analysis found most TCR beta V segments productive roughly 90% or roughly 30% of the time. Later on, a genetic analysis was performed. It linked a missense variant in DCLRE1C with V- and J-gene trimming of TCR beta.

On this clone itself: Its target is not known.

Germline CDR1 and CDR2: MDHEN and SYDVKM. Trimming cost V 5 bases and J 1 base; bases outside gene matches: 2. The CDR3 length is 15 residues. PCR employed 60 Vbeta and 13 Jbeta primers. Here immunoSEQ multiplex PCR was the method, and the copy in TCRdb shows in-frame clones only, minus some. The table records more than 150,000 clones, 60% to 85% of them present only once. The sequencing sample was made of PBMCs. V usage is TRBV28 and J usage is TRBJ2-6; 7 bases agree with TRBD1. This TCR derives from a middle-aged woman in good health and CMV-seropositive. CDR3 in DNA: TGTGCCAGCAGTATACAGGGGTCTGGGGCCAACGTCCTGACTTTC. Its translation is CASSIQGSGANVLTF.